The clone carrying this T cell receptor beta chain was counted between two and nine times. Other DNA sequences from this sample encode an identical CDR3 as well. The data stem from a study of shared clonotypes between healthy human individuals. Produced via immunoSEQ multiplex PCR; TCRdb's table is partial and in-frame only. In the table there are over a million clones, 75% to 80% of which are singletons. CDR3 length: 12 residues. Trimming took 2 bases from V and 4 from J, leaving 6 bases between them. Germline lookup yields CDR1 MDHEN and CDR2 SYDVKM. The sequenced sample consisted of memory CD4+ T cells from PBMCs. Subset noted: CD45RA-negative fraction. The chain links TRBV28 to TRBJ2-7, with no clear D. The receptor was derived from a man between 18 and 35 years old in good health. Some clones in this sample may be carry-over from other donors' samples. CDR3 DNA: TGTGCCAGCAGTTTAGAAGGTTACGAGCAGTACTTC. This translates into CASSLEGYEQYF.